These T cell receptor beta chains were read from a single sample in a study of T cell responses to AZD1222 COVID-19 vaccine. Some clones are missing from TCRdb's copy, which holds only in-frame ones; the method was immunoSEQ multiplex PCR. The table has 150,000 to 200,000 clones, about 91% seen once. The sequencing used peripheral blood, collected 28 days after the second AZD1222 dose. These receptors were obtained from an adult who received the AZD1222 COVID-19 vaccine. Both conserved end residues are part of each CDR3. A D gene is named only where the DNA matches it firmly. Clone size, where shown, is once, few, many, or a class for clones that have expanded.

NA,TRBD1,TRBJ2-7,TRBV6-5,TGTGCCAGCAGGGGGACAGTCTTCCTCTACGAGCAGTACTTC,CASRGTVFLYEQYF
once,NA,TRBJ2-5,TRBV30,TGTGCCTCCTCGGCACAGGCCGGGGAGACCCAGTACTTC,CASSAQAGETQYF
NA,NA,TRBJ2-1,TRBV2,TGTGCCAGCAGTAAAAGGTTTTTCAATGAGCAGTTCTTC,CASSKRFFNEQFF
NA,NA,TRBJ1-2,TRBV10-1,TGCGCCAGCAGTGAAATCGACTATGGCTACACCTTC,CASSEIDYGYTF
NA,NA,TRBJ1-3,TRBV27,TGTGCCAGCAGTTTATCTCCCCACTCTGGAAACACCATATATTTT,CASSLSPHSGNTIYF
NA,TRBD2,TRBJ2-3,TRBV27,TGTGCCAGCATAACTAGCGGGGGATCGAGGGAGTTGACGCAGTATTTT,CASITSGGSRELTQYF
few,NA,TRBJ1-5,TRBV5-1,TGCGCCAGCAGTGTTACAGTCAATCAGCCCCAGCATTTT,CASSVTVNQPQHF
NA,NA,TRBJ2-7,TRBV2,TGTGCCAGCATGCGGGACAGCCACGAGCAGTACTTC,CASMRDSHEQYF
NA,NA,TRBJ2-2,TRBV5-4,TGTGCCAGCAGCCCCAAGGGGGGCGGGGAGCTGTTTTTT,CASSPKGGGELFF
NA,NA,TRBJ2-3,TRBV5-5,TGTGCCAGCAGCTTGGATGGGGACACCGGGCGGGATACGCAGTATTTT,CASSLDGDTGRDTQYF